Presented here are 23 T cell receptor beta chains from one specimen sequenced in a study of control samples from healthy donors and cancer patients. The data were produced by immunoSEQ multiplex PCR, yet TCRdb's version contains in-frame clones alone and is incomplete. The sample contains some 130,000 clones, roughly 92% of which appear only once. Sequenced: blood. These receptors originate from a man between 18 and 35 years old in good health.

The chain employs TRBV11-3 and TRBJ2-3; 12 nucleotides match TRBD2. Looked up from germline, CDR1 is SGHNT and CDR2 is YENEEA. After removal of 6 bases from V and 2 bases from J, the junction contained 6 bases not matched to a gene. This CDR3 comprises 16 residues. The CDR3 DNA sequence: TGTGCCAGCAGTTGGACTAGCGGGGCGCCCACAGATACGCAGTATTTT. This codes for CASSWTSGAPTDTQYF.

The CDR3 DNA follows: TGTGCCAGCAGTGAAGACAGGGCCAATTCACCCCTCCACTTT. Translating it yields CASSEDRANSPLHF. The chain recombines TRBV2 with TRBJ1-6, with a possible D match to TRBD1 (6 bases). Deletions cut 1 base from V and 7 bases from J, with 8 bases between. This CDR3 has 14 residues. Per germline, CDR1 SNHLY and CDR2 FYNNEI.

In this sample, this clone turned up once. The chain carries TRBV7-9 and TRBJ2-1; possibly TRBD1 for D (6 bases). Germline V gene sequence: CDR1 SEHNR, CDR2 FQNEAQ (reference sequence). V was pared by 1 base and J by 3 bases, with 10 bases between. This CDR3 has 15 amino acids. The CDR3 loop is CASSLGRGFYNEQFF. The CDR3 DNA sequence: TGTGCCAGCAGCTTAGGCAGGGGATTCTACAATGAGCAGTTCTTC.

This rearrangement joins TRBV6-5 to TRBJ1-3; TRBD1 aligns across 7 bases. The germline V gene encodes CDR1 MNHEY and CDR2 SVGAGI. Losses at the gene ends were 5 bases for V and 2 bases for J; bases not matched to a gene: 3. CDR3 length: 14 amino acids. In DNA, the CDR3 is TGTGCCAGCAGTAGACAGGGAGCTGGAAACACCATATATTTT. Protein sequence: CASSRQGAGNTIYF.

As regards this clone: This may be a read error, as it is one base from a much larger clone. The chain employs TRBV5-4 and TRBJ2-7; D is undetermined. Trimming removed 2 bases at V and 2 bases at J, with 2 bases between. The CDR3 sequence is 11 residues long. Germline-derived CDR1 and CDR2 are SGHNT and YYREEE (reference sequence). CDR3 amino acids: CASSFAYEQYF. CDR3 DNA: TGTGCCAGCAGCTTCGCCTACGAGCAGTACTTC.

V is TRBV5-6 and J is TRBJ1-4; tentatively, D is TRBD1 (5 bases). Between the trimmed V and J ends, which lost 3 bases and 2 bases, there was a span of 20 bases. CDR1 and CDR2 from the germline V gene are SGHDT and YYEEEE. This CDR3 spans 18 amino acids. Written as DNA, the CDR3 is TGTGCCAGCAGCTCCAGGGTGCGTAACCGACTCACTAATGAAAAACTGTTTTTT. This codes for CASSSRVRNRLTNEKLFF.

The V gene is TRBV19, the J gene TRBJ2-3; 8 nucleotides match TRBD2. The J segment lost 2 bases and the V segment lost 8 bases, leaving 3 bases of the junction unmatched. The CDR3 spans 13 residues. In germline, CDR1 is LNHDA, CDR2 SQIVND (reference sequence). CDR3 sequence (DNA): TGTGCCAGTGGGACTAGAAACACAGATACGCAGTATTTT. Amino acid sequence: CASGTRNTDTQYF.

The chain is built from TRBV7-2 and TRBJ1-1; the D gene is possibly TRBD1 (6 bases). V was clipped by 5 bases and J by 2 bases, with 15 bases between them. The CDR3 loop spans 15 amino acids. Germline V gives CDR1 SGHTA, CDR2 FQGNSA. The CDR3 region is CASSPDPDRNTEAFF. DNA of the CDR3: TGTGCCAGCAGCCCCGACCCGGACAGAAACACTGAAGCTTTCTTT.

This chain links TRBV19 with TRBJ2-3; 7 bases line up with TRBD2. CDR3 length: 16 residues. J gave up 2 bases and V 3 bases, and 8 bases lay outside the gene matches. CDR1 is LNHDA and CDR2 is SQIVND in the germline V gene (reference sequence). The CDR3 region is CASSIGRRGNTDTQYF. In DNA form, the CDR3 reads TGTGCCAGTAGTATCGGGCGGCGGGGGAACACAGATACGCAGTATTTT.

CDR3: CASSPDFKRTANTEAFF. The CDR3 region has the DNA TGTGCCAGCAGCCCCGATTTCAAACGGACAGCGAACACTGAAGCTTTCTTT. The chain carries TRBV5-6 and TRBJ1-1; tentative D call: TRBD1 (6 bases). The germline V gene has CDR1 SGHDT and CDR2 YYEEEE. Trimming cost V 4 bases and J 1 base, with 20 bases left between them. This CDR3 contains 17 residues. The full variable domain, its missing parts supplied by reference TRBV5-6 and TRBJ1-1, is DAGVTQSPTHLIKTRGQQVTLRCSPKSGHDTVSWYQQALGQGPQFIFQYYEEEERQRGNFPDRFSGHQFPNYSSELNVNALLLGDSALYLCASSPDFKRTANTEAFFGQGTRLTVV.

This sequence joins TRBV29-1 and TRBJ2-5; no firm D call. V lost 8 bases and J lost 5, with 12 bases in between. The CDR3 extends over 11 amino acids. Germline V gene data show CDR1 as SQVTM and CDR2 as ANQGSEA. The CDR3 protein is CSPVVWETQYF. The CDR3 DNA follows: TGCAGCCCGGTAGTTTGGGAGACCCAGTACTTC.

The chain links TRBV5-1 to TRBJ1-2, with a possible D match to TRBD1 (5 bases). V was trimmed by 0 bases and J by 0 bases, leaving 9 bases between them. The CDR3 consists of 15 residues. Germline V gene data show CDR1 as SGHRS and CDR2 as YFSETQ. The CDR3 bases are TGCGCCAGCAGCTTGGCGGGGGGAGCTAACTATGGCTACACCTTC. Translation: CASSLAGGANYGYTF.

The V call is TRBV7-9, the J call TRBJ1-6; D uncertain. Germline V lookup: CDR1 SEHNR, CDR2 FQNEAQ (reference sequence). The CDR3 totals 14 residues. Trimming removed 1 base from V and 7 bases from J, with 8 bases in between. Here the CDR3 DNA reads TGTGCCAGCAGCTTAGGGGGTTTCAATTCACCCCTCCACTTT. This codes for CASSLGGFNSPLHF.

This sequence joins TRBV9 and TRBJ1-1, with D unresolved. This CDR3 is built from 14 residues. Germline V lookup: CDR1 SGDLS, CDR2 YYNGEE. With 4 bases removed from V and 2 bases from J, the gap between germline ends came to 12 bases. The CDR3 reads CASSPVSVNTEAFF. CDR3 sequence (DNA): TGTGCCAGCAGCCCAGTGAGTGTAAACACTGAAGCTTTCTTT. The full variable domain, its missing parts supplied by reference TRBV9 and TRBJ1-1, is DSGVTQTPKHLITATGQRVTLRCSPRSGDLSVYWYQQSLDQGLQFLIQYYNGEERAKGNILERFSAQQFPDLHSELNLSSLELGDSALYFCASSPVSVNTEAFFGQGTRLTVV.

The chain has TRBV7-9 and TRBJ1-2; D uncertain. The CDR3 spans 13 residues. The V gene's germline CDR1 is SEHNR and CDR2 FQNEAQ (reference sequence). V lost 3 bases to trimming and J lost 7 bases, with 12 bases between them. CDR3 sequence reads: CASSLGSIPGYTF. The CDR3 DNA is TGTGCCAGCAGCTTGGGCAGCATCCCTGGCTACACCTTC.

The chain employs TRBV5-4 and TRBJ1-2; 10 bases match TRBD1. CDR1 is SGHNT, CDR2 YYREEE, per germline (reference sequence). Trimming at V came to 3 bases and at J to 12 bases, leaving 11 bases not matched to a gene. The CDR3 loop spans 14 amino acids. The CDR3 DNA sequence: TGTGCCAGCAGCTGGAGTCCGGGACAGGGGATAAACACCTTC. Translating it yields CASSWSPGQGINTF.

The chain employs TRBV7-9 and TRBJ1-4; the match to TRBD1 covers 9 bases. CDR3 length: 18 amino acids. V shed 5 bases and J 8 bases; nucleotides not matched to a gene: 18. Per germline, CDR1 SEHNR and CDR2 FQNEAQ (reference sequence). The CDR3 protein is CASSPAFRTTGGKEKLFF. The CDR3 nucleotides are TGTGCCAGCAGCCCAGCATTCCGGACGACAGGGGGTAAAGAAAAACTGTTTTTT. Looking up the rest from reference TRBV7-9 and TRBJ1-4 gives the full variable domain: DTGVSQNPRHKITKRGQNVTFRCDPISEHNRLYWYRQTLGQGPEFLTYFQNEAQLEKSRLLSDRFSAERPKGSFSTLEIQRTEQGDSAMYLCASSPAFRTTGGKEKLFFGSGTQLSVL.

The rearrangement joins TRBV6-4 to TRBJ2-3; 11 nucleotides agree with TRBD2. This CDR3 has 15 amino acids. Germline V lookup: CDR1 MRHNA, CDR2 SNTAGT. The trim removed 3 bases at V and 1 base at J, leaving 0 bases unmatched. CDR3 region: CASSETSGGTDTQYF. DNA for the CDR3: TGTGCCAGCAGTGAGACTAGCGGGGGCACAGATACGCAGTATTTT.

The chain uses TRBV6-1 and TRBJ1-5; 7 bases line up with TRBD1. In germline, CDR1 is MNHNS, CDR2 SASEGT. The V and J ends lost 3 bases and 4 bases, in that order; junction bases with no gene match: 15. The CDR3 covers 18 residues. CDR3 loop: CASSDSLQGRFSNQPQHF. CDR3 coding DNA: TGTGCCAGCAGTGATTCGTTACAGGGGAGGTTTAGTAATCAGCCCCAGCATTTT.

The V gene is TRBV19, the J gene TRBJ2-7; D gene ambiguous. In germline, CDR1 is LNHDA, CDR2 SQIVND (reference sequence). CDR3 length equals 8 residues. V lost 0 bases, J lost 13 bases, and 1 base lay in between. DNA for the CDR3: TGTGCCAGTAGTATAGAATACTTC. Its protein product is CASSIEYF.

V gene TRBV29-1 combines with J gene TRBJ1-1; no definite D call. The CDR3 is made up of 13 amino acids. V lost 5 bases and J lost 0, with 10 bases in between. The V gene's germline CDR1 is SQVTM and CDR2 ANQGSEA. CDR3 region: CSVRGRMNTEAFF. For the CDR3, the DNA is TGCAGCGTTCGTGGACGGATGAACACTGAAGCTTTCTTT.

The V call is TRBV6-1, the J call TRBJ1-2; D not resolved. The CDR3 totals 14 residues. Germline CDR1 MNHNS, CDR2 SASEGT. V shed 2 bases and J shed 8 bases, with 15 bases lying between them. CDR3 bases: TGTGCCAGCAGTGAAATGGCAGCAGCTGGGGGCTACACCTTC. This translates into CASSEMAAAGGYTF.

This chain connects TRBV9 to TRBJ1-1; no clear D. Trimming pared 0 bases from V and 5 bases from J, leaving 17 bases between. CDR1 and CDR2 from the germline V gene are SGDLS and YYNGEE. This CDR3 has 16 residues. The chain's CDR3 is CASSVGVTTRGTEAFF. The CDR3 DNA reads TGTGCCAGCAGCGTAGGTGTGACAACGCGAGGGACTGAAGCTTTCTTT.